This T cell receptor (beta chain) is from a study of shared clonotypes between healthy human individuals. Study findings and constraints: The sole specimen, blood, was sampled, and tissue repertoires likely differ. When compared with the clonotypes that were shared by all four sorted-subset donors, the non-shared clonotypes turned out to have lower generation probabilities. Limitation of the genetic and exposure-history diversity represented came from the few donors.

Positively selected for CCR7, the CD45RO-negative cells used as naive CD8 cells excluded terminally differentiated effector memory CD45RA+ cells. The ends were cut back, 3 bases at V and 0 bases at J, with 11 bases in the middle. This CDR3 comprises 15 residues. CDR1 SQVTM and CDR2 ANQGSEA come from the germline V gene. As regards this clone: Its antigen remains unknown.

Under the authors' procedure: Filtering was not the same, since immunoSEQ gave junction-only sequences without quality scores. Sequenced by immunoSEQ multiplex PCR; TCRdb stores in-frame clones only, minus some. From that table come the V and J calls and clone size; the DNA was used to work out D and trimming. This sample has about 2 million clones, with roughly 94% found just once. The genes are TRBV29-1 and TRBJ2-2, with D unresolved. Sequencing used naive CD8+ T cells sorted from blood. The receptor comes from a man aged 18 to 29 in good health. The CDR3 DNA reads TGCAGCGTTGATCTCCCCAAAGCGAACACCGGGGAGCTGTTTTTT. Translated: CSVDLPKANTGELFF.